This T cell receptor (beta chain) originates from a study of T-cell reconstitution after alpha-beta-depleted transplantation in children. After removal of 7 bases from V and 3 bases from J, the junction contained 8 bases not matched to a gene. The CDR3 runs 13 residues. Germline V CDR1 and CDR2: SQVTM, ANQGSEA. For TCRbeta, the library was prepared with unique molecular identifiers. TCRdb re-called the PCR reads through MiXCR, storing one row per CDR3 protein. The sample lists roughly 100,000 distinct CDR3 sequences, 7% to 9% occurring once. This clonotype was seen at least ten times. The origin of this receptor is a human donor who donated a stem cell graft to a child with congenital amegakaryocytic thrombocytopenia. The chain employs TRBV29-1 and TRBJ2-7, with 8 bases identical to TRBD1. This specimen was PBMCs from the stem cell graft donor, taken from the stem cell graft. The CDR3 protein is CSAGQGENYEQYF. CDR3 DNA: TGCAGCGCAGGACAGGGAGAGAACTACGAGCAGTACTTC.